These 7 T cell receptor beta chains originate from one sample sequenced in a study of sequential checkpoint blockade in melanoma. Treatment: randomized to nivolumab then ipilimumab (arm A) or the reverse (arm B). Sequenced by immunoSEQ multiplex PCR; TCRdb stores in-frame clones only, minus some. The sample consists of some 32,000 clones, more than 70% of them appearing once. The sample consisted of CD8+ T cells sorted from blood (inferred from file names), taken from a patient given nivolumab and ipilimumab in sequence. All receptors come from a human donor with melanoma.

This clone was found once. The chain carries TRBV10-3 and TRBJ2-5; TRBD1 aligns across 12 bases. The CDR3 spans 15 residues. The trim removed 6 bases at V and 2 bases at J, leaving 4 bases unmatched. Germline V lookup: CDR1 ENHRY, CDR2 SYGVKD. The CDR3 bases are TGTGCCATCAGCGGGGACAGGGGGCTTCAAGAGACCCAGTACTTC. Its translation is CAISGDRGLQETQYF.

This chain uses TRBV15 with TRBJ2-7; 9 bases are shared with TRBD1. Germline values: CDR1 LNHNV, CDR2 YYDKDF (reference sequence). J lost 1 base, V lost 3 bases, and 4 bases had no gene match. This CDR3 spans 15 amino acids. The CDR3, as DNA: TGTGCCACCAGCAGTGGACAGGGGATTTCCTACGAGCAGTACTTC. This sequence encodes CATSSGQGISYEQYF.

V is TRBV15 and J is TRBJ2-5; 15 nucleotides align to TRBD2. CDR1 is LNHNV and CDR2 is YYDKDF in the germline V gene (reference sequence). Losses at the gene ends were 5 bases for V and 2 bases for J; bases not matched to a gene: 6. The CDR3 sequence is 17 residues long. The CDR3 DNA reads as TGTGCCACCAGCGTGGGCGGACTAGCGGGAGGGCAAGAGACCCAGTACTTC. Residues: CATSVGGLAGGQETQYF.

This chain uses TRBV6-1 with TRBJ2-7, with 7 bases fitting TRBD2. The J segment lost 2 bases and the V segment lost 6 bases, leaving 7 bases of the junction unmatched. Germline V lookup: CDR1 MNHNS, CDR2 SASEGT. The CDR3 sequence is 14 residues long. For the CDR3, the DNA is TGTGCCAGCAGATGGACTAGTGCTCCCTACGAGCAGTACTTC. Protein sequence: CASRWTSAPYEQYF.

The chain is built from TRBV5-4 and TRBJ1-3, with D perhaps TRBD1 (5 bases). The germline CDR1 and CDR2 sequences are SGHNT and YYREEE (reference sequence). With 4 bases removed from V and 2 bases from J, the gap between germline ends came to 10 bases. The CDR3 runs to 14 residues. This chain's CDR3 is CASSPTGAGNTIYF. CDR3 nucleotides: TGTGCCAGCAGCCCTACAGGAGCTGGAAACACCATATATTTT.

This clone turned up a few times. The V call is TRBV10-2, the J call TRBJ1-5; D unclear. The CDR3 spans 13 residues. The V gene's germline CDR1 is WSHSY and CDR2 SAAADI. The germline V and J ends were trimmed by 7 bases and 4 bases, with 11 bases remaining between them. The chain's CDR3 is CASKAGRNQPQHF. CDR3 DNA: TGCGCCAGCAAGGCAGGTAGGAATCAGCCCCAGCATTTT.

The V gene is TRBV7-2, the J gene TRBJ2-3; no firm D call. The CDR3 runs 12 residues. Germline-derived CDR1 and CDR2 are SGHTA and FQGNSA. Trimming cost V 1 base and J 9 bases, with 8 bases left between them. The chain's CDR3 is CASSLVSYTQYF. The CDR3 bases are TGTGCCAGCAGCTTAGTATCCTACACGCAGTATTTT.